This T cell receptor beta chain came from a study of T cell responses to AZD1222 COVID-19 vaccine. Per germline, CDR1 SGHDT and CDR2 YYEEEE. Trimming pared 4 bases from V and 9 bases from J, leaving 14 bases between. CDR3 length equals 13 residues. Study conclusions and caveats: Donors skewed white British and female; clonal diversity was possibly underestimated.

TCRdb's copy holds only in-frame clones and misses some; the assay was immunoSEQ multiplex PCR. The table shows some 150,000 clones, with about nine tenths occurring only once. Details on this clone: Its antigen is currently unknown.

V usage is TRBV5-6 and J usage is TRBJ1-5; the D gene is possibly TRBD1 (6 bases). This clonotype was obtained from an adult who received the AZD1222 COVID-19 vaccine. The specimen was peripheral blood, collected 28 days after the second AZD1222 dose. The CDR3 sequence: CASSERGLGPQHF. DNA for the CDR3: TGTGCCAGCAGCGAGAGGGGGTTAGGGCCCCAGCATTTT.